Detailed here is one TCR beta chain. This entry comes from a study of technical replicates of blood from a few donors. Assay: immunoSEQ multiplex PCR; the TCRdb copy retains only in-frame clones and omits some. The sample yields tens of thousands of clones, roughly 92% seen once. V lost 2 bases and J lost 2; bases outside the gene matches: 2. Germline CDR1 PRHDT, CDR2 FYEKMQ (reference sequence). The CDR3 is 15 residues long. The chain combines TRBV13 with TRBJ2-7; 11 bases align to TRBD2. Sequencing was done on a sample of T cells isolated from PBMCs. The sequence came from a human donor in good health. This CDR3 is CASSLLAGGTYEQYF. The CDR3, as DNA: TGTGCCAGCAGCTTACTAGCGGGAGGAACCTACGAGCAGTACTTC.